What follows describes a single T cell receptor beta chain. No antigen is known for it. PCR used 60 Vbeta primers and 13 Jbeta primers. This table comes from immunoSEQ multiplex PCR, and its TCRdb copy is limited to in-frame clones, with some not included. The table lists 200,000 or so clones, roughly nine tenths of them singletons, with around 0.21% in the top ten. This record comes from a study of cytomegalovirus exposure and HLA in healthy donors. Study in general: When fewer than 500 donors were genotyped, 80% to 90% of them were found to fall in the Caucasian-associated ancestry cluster.

Overall study findings and caveats: A later examination showed that TCR association rates differed by HLA locus, with DRB1 most and HLA-C fewest. Per a prior analysis, the majority of TCR beta V segments were productive roughly 90% or roughly 30% of the time. Accurate prediction of HLA-A and HLA-B alleles (for most subjects) was reportedly achieved from TCR beta sequences.

CDR3 length: 16 residues. J was trimmed by 0 bases and V by 3 bases; bases with no gene match: 3. CDR1 is MNHEY, CDR2 SMNVEV, per germline (reference sequence). The sequenced sample was PBMCs. The receptor's source is a girl in the first two years of life in good health and CMV-seronegative. The rearrangement links TRBV27 to TRBJ2-2; 8 nucleotides line up with TRBD1. In DNA, the CDR3 is TGTGCCAGCAGTTTTTGGGGACAGGCGAACACCGGGGAGCTGTTTTTT. Protein: CASSFWGQANTGELFF.